This passage covers 8 T cell receptor beta chains from one sample sequenced in a study of T cell responses to AZD1222 COVID-19 vaccine. Profiling relied on immunoSEQ multiplex PCR, and the TCRdb table lists in-frame clones only, not all of them. The sample contains more than 85,000 clones, roughly 93% of which appear only once. The input for sequencing was peripheral blood, taken 28 days after the second AZD1222 dose. All receptors come from an adult who received the AZD1222 COVID-19 vaccine.

This clone was seen more than once but under ten times. Other DNA sequences of this sample code for an identical CDR3. The rearrangement joins TRBV7-2 to TRBJ1-1; no firm D call. V lost 5 bases and J lost 4, with 14 bases in between. The CDR3 has 14 amino acids. CDR1 and CDR2 (germline): SGHTA, FQGNSA. The CDR3 DNA reads TGTGCCAGCAGCCGCGATCGAGGAGGCACTGAAGCTTTCTTT. Its protein product is CASSRDRGGTEAFF.

This chain joins TRBV29-1 and TRBJ1-2; no definite D call. The CDR3 consists of 12 residues. Germline V gene sequence: CDR1 SQVTM, CDR2 ANQGSEA. V dropped 2 bases and J dropped 5 bases, with 9 bases sitting between them. DNA of the CDR3: TGCAGCGTTGAATCGGGCTTATATGGCTACACCTTC. Encoded protein: CSVESGLYGYTF.

This chain connects TRBV13 to TRBJ1-6; D perhaps matches TRBD1 (6 bases). V was shortened by 3 bases and J by 6 bases, with 9 bases between the two germline ends. CDR1 PRHDT and CDR2 FYEKMQ come from the germline V gene (reference sequence). This CDR3 is built from 14 residues. The chain's CDR3 is CASSFKGGNSPLHF. The CDR3, as DNA: TGTGCCAGCAGCTTTAAAGGGGGTAATTCACCCCTCCACTTT.

The sample holds one count of this clone. The gene calls are TRBV7-9 and TRBJ2-5, with a tentative D call TRBD1 (5 bases). Trimming stripped 0 bases from V and 6 bases from J, with 14 bases between. The CDR3 has 15 amino acids. Germline values: CDR1 SEHNR, CDR2 FQNEAQ (reference sequence). The CDR3 DNA reads as TGTGCCAGCAGCTTAGCGCTAGGGGTGGAAAAGACCCAGTACTTC. As protein: CASSLALGVEKTQYF. Looking up the rest from reference TRBV7-9 and TRBJ2-5 gives the full variable domain: DTGVSQNPRHKITKRGQNVTFRCDPISEHNRLYWYRQTLGQGPEFLTYFQNEAQLEKSRLLSDRFSAERPKGSFSTLEIQRTEQGDSAMYLCASSLALGVEKTQYFGPGTRLLVL.

This chain uses TRBV7-9 with TRBJ1-1; D remains ambiguous. The CDR3 has 13 residues. Germline CDR1 reads SEHNR; CDR2 reads FQNEAQ (reference sequence). V dropped 2 bases and J dropped 3 bases, with 7 bases sitting between them. The CDR3 bases are TGTGCCAGCAGCTTACTGACGGACACTGAAGCTTTCTTT. As protein: CASSLLTDTEAFF. Full variable domain (outside the CDR3, taken from reference TRBV7-9 and TRBJ1-1): DTGVSQNPRHKITKRGQNVTFRCDPISEHNRLYWYRQTLGQGPEFLTYFQNEAQLEKSRLLSDRFSAERPKGSFSTLEIQRTEQGDSAMYLCASSLLTDTEAFFGQGTRLTVV.

The chain carries TRBV6-5 and TRBJ2-5; D is perhaps TRBD1 or TRBD2 (5 bases each). V gave up 1 base and J gave up 2 bases, with 11 bases separating them. The germline gives CDR1 MNHEY, CDR2 SVGAGI. This CDR3 is 15 amino acids long. Written as DNA, the CDR3 is TGTGCCAGCAGTTACTTCGAGGGGCCTCAAGAGACCCAGTACTTC. It encodes CASSYFEGPQETQYF.

The chain combines TRBV27 with TRBJ2-4; a possible D gene is TRBD2 (5 bases). Trimming took off 6 bases at V and 0 bases at J, with 12 bases between the two ends. This CDR3 has 15 amino acids. Germline CDR1 MNHEY, CDR2 SMNVEV (reference sequence). CDR3 in amino acids: CASSNERLAKNIQYF. DNA of the CDR3: TGTGCCAGCAGCAATGAGCGGCTAGCCAAAAACATTCAGTACTTC.

This chain uses TRBV6-6 with TRBJ1-5; 7 nucleotides match TRBD1. Germline V gives CDR1 MNHNY, CDR2 SVGAGI (reference sequence). The CDR3 loop spans 15 amino acids. Trimming took 0 bases from V and 7 from J; bases not matched to a gene: 6. In DNA form, the CDR3 reads TGTGCCAGCAGTTACTCGGAGGGGGCAGTGCAGCCCCAGCATTTT. Protein product: CASSYSEGAVQPQHF.